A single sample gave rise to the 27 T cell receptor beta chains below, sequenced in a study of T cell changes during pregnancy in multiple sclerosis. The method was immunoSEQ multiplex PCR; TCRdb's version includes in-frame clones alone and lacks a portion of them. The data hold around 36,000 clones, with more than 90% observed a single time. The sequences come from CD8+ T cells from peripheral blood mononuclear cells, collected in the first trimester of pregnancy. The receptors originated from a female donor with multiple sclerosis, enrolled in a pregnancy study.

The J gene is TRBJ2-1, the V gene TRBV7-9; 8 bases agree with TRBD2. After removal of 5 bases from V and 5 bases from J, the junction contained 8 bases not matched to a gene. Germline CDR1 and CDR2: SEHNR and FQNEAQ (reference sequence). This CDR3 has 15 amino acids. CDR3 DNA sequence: TGTGCCAGCAGCCAACGGGAGGGCCGCAACAATGAGCAGTTCTTC. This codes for CASSQREGRNNEQFF.

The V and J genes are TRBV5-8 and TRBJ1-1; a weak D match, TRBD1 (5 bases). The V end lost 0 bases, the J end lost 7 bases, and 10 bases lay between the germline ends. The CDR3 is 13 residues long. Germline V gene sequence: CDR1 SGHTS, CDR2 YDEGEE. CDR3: CASSLVEGSEAFF. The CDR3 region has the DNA TGTGCCAGCAGCTTGGTGGAGGGGAGTGAAGCTTTCTTT.

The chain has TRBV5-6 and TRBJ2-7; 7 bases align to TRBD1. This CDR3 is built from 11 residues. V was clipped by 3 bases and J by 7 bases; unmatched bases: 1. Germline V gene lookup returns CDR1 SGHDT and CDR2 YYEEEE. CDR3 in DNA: TGTGCCAGCAGCTGGGGACAGGAGCAGTACTTC. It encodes CASSWGQEQYF.

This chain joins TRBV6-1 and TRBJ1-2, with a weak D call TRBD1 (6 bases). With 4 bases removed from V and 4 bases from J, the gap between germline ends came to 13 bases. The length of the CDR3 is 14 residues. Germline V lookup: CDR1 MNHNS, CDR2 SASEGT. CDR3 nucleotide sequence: TGTGCCAGCAGTGCAGGGGACCTTGGCTATGGCTACACCTTC. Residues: CASSAGDLGYGYTF.

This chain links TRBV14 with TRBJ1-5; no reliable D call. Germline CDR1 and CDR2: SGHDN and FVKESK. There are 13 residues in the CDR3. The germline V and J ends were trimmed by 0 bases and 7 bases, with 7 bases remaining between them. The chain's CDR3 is CASSQDARQPQHF. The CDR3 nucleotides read TGTGCCAGCAGCCAAGATGCGAGGCAGCCCCAGCATTTT. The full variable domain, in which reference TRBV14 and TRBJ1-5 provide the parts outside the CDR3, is EAGVTQFPSHSVIEKGQTVTLRCDPISGHDNLYWYRRVMGKEIKFLLHFVKESKQDESGMPNNRFLAERTGGTYSTLKVQPAELEDSGVYFCASSQDARQPQHFGDGTRLSIL.

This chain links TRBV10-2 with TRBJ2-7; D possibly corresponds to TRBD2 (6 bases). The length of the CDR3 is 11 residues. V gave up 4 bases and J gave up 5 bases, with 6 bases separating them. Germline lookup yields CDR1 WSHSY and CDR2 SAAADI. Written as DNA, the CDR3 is TGCGCCAGCAGTGGGGGGGACGAGCAGTACTTC. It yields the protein CASSGGDEQYF.

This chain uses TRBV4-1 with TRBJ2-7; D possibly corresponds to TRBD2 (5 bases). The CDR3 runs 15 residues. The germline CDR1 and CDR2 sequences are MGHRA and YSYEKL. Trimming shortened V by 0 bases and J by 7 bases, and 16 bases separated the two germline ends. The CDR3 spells CASSQDLDSWREQYF. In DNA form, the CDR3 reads TGCGCCAGCAGCCAAGATCTGGACTCGTGGAGGGAGCAGTACTTC.

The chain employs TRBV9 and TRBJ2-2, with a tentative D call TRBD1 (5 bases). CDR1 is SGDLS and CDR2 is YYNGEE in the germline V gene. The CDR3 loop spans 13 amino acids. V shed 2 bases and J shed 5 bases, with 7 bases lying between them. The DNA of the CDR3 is TGTGCCAGCAGCGTCCAGGGAACCGGGGAGCTGTTTTTT. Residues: CASSVQGTGELFF.

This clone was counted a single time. CDR3 sequence reads: CASSLILAGNTIYF. The DNA of the CDR3 is TGTGCCAGCAGCTTGATTTTGGCCGGAAACACCATATATTTT. The J gene is TRBJ1-3, the V gene TRBV7-2; D uncertain. Germline-derived CDR1 and CDR2 are SGHTA and FQGNSA. V lost 3 bases and J lost 4, with 10 bases in between. The CDR3 contains 14 residues.

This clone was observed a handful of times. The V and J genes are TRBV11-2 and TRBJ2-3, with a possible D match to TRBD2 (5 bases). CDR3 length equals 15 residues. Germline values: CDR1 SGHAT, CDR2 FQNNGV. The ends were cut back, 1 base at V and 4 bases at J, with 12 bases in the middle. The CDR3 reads CASSLGVLAPDTQYF. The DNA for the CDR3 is TGTGCCAGCAGCTTAGGGGTGCTAGCCCCAGATACGCAGTATTTT.

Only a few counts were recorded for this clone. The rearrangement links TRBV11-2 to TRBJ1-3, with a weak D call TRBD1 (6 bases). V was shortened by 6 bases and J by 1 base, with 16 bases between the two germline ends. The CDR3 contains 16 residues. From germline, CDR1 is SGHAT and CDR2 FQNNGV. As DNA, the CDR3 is TGTGCCAGCAGGTCGACAGGTTGGGGGTCTGGAAACACCATATATTTT. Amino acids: CASRSTGWGSGNTIYF.

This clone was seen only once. The CDR3 nucleotides read TGTGCCAGCTCAGAAGCGGGCAATCAGCCCCAGCATTTT. Amino acid sequence: CASSEAGNQPQHF. V is TRBV5-6 and J is TRBJ1-5, with D unresolved. Per germline, CDR1 SGHDT and CDR2 YYEEEE. Trimming removed 7 bases at V and 2 bases at J, with 10 bases between. This CDR3 region has 13 residues.

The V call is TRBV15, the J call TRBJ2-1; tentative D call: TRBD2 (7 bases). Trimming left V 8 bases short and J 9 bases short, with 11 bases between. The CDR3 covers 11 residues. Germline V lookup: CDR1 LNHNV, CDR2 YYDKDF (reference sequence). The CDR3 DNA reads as TGTGCCACCTGGGGGGGGCGTGAGCAGTTCTTC. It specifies CATWGGREQFF.

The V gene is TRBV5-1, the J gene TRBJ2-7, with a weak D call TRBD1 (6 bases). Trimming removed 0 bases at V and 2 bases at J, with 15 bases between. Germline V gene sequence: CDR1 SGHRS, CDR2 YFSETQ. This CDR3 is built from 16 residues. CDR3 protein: CASSLAKGGATYEQYF. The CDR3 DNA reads TGCGCCAGCAGCTTGGCCAAAGGGGGAGCGACCTACGAGCAGTACTTC.

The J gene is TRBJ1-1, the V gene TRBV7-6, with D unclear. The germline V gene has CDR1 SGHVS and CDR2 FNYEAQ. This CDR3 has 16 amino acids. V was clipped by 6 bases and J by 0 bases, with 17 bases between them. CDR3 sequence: CASRARVGSVNTEAFF. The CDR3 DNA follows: TGTGCCAGCAGGGCCCGGGTGGGTTCGGTGAACACTGAAGCTTTCTTT. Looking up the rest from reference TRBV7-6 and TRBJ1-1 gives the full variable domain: GAGVSQSPRYKVTKRGQDVALRCDPISGHVSLYWYRQALGQGPEFLTYFNYEAQQDKSGLPNDRFSAERPEGSISTLTIQRTEQRDSAMYRCASRARVGSVNTEAFFGQGTRLTVV.

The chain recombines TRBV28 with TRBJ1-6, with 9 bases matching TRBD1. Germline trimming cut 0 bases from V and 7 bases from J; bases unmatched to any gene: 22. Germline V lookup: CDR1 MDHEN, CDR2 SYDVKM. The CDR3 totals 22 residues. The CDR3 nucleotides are TGTGCCAGCAGTTTATGGCCCCATGGGACAGGGCGTGTCGTGGACCCCAATTCACCCCTCCACTTT. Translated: CASSLWPHGTGRVVDPNSPLHF.

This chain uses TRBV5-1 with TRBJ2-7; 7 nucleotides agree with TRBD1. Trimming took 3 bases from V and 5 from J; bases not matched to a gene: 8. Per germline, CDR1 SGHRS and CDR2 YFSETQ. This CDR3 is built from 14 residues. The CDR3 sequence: CASSSTGFPHEQYF. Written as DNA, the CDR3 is TGCGCCAGCAGCTCGACAGGGTTCCCTCACGAGCAGTACTTC.

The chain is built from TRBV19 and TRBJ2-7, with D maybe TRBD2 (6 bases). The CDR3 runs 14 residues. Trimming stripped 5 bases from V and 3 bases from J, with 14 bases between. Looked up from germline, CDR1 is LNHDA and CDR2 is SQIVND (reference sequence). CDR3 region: CASSPVGGGYEQYF. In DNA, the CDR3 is TGTGCCAGTAGTCCCGTCGGGGGTGGCTACGAGCAGTACTTC.

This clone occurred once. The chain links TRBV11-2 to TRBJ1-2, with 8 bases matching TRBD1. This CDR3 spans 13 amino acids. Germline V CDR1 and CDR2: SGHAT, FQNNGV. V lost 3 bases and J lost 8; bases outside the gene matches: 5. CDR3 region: CASSFPTGVGYTF. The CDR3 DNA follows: TGTGCCAGCAGCTTCCCGACAGGGGTCGGCTACACCTTC.

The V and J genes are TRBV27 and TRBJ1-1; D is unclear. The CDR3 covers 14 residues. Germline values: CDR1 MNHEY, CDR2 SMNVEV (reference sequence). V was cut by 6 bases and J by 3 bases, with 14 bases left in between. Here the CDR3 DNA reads TGTGCCAGCAGCCCCCCCACTTCGCACACTGAAGCTTTCTTT. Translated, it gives CASSPPTSHTEAFF.

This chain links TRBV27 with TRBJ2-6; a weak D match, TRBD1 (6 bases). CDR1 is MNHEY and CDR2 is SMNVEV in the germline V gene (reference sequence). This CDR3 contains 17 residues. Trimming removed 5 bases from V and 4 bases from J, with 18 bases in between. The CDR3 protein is CASSLQNPGDGANVLTF. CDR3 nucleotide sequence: TGTGCCAGCAGTCTCCAAAATCCAGGGGACGGGGCCAACGTCCTGACTTTC.

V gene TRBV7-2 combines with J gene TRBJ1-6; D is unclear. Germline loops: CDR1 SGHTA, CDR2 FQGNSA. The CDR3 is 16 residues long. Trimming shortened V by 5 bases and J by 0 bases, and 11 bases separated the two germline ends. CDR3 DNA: TGTGCCAGCAGCCCTCCGGTGCCCTCCTATAATTCACCCCTCCACTTT. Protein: CASSPPVPSYNSPLHF.

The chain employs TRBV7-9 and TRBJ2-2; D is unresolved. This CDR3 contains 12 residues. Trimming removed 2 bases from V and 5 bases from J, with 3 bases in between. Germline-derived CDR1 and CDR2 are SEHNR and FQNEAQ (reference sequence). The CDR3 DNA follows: TGTGCCAGCAGCTTACAGACCGGGGAGCTGTTTTTT. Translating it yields CASSLQTGELFF.

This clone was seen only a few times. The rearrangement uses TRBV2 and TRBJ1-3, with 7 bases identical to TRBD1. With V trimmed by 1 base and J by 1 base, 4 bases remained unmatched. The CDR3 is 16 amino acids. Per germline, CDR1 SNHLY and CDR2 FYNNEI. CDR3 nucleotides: TGTGCCAGCAGTGAAGGCTGGGACAGTTCTGGAAACACCATATATTTT. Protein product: CASSEGWDSSGNTIYF.

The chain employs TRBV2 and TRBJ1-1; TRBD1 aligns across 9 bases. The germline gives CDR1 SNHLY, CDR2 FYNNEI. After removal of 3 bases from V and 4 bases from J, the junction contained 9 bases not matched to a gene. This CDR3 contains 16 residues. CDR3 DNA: TGTGCCAGCAGTGATGGGGACAGGGTATTTACCACTGAAGCTTTCTTT. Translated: CASSDGDRVFTTEAFF.

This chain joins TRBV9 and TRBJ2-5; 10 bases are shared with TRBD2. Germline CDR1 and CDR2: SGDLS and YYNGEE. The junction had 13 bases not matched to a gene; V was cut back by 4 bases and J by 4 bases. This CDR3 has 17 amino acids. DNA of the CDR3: TGTGCCAGCAGCCCCCGCCCTAGCGGGGGCCGGGGAGAGACCCAGTACTTC. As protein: CASSPRPSGGRGETQYF. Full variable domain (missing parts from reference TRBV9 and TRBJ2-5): DSGVTQTPKHLITATGQRVTLRCSPRSGDLSVYWYQQSLDQGLQFLIQYYNGEERAKGNILERFSAQQFPDLHSELNLSSLELGDSALYFCASSPRPSGGRGETQYFGPGTRLLVL.

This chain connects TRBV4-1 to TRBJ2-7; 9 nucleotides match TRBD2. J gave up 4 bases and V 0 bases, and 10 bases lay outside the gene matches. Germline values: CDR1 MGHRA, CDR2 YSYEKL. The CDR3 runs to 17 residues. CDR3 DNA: TGCGCCAGCAGCCAAGAACCGGGGACTAGCCTGACTTACGAGCAGTACTTC. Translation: CASSQEPGTSLTYEQYF.